One T cell receptor (beta chain) is described in this entry. Its antigen is undetermined. Its ends do not fully match the called genes, so a read error is possible. This sample is part of a study of early T cells in non-severe SARS-CoV-2 infection. Background on the study: Unsorted whole-blood RNA was sequenced in bulk, leaving chains unpaired.

Study-level findings and limits: Missing private and CD4 specificities, VDJdb matching favored anti-spike CD8 responses.

Individual cDNA molecules each received unique molecular identifiers attached to them. TCRdb ran MiXCR on the 5' RACE reads and lists one entry per CDR3 protein. The data contain some 71,000 distinct CDR3 sequences, approximately 13% of them seen just once; the ten biggest clones take up about 14%. The V gene's germline CDR1 is SGHTA and CDR2 FQGNSA. The CDR3 covers 11 residues. The TCR was taken from an adult who was a healthcare worker with PCR-confirmed SARS-CoV-2 infection or an uninfected control (not recorded which). Sequencing was done on a sample of whole blood. V usage is TRBV7-2 and J usage is TRBJ2-7; 7 bases are a match to TRBD1. The CDR3 sequence is CASSQGQSRHF. The DNA of the CDR3 is TGTGCCAGCAGTCAGGGACAGAGCCGGCACTTC.